These 8 T cell receptor beta chains were all obtained from the same sample, sequenced in a study of cytomegalovirus exposure and HLA in healthy donors (dated by TCRdb to 2016 to 2017). The library came from the immunoSEQ multiplex PCR assay. The multiplex PCR relied on a mix of 60 forward primers for TCR Vbeta segments and 13 reverse primers for TCR Jbeta segments. What TCRdb holds here is the immuneACCESS table cut down to in-frame rearrangements. Part of the clones is not present; checked against another copy, under half of the missing clones reflect an unresolved V gene, and the others are unexplained. The sample table holds some 150,000 clones, of which 70% to 90% were seen once. The top ten clones comprise less than 2.5% of the sample. The sequenced material came from PBMCs. All receptors come from a woman in her late teens or twenties in good health and CMV-seronegative.

The rearrangement links TRBV27 to TRBJ1-6; 8 bases are shared with TRBD1. The CDR3 has 18 residues. Germline CDR1 is MNHEY and CDR2 is SMNVEV (reference sequence). The V segment lost 4 bases and the J segment 6 bases; nucleotides outside the gene matches: 14. The CDR3: CASSSSPTGGSSNSPLHF. The CDR3 nucleotides read TGTGCCAGCAGTTCCTCTCCAACAGGGGGGAGTAGTAATTCACCCCTCCACTTT.

This clone was detected once. V gene TRBV19 combines with J gene TRBJ2-7; no reliable D call. Trimming shortened V by 5 bases and J by 6 bases, and 14 bases separated the two germline ends. CDR3 length: 13 residues. The germline CDR1 and CDR2 sequences are LNHDA and SQIVND (reference sequence). CDR3 coding DNA: TGTGCCAGTAGTCTAGTGTTATCTTCCGAGCAGTACTTC. Its protein product is CASSLVLSSEQYF.

The CDR3 DNA reads as TGTGCCAGCTCACAACAGGATTACAATGAGCAGTTCTTC. It translates to CASSQQDYNEQFF. J is TRBJ2-1 and V is TRBV18, with D perhaps matching TRBD1 (5 bases). The CDR3 loop spans 13 amino acids. V shed 4 bases and J shed 4 bases, with 8 bases lying between them. Germline V gene sequence: CDR1 KGHSH, CDR2 LQKENI.

The rearrangement joins TRBV9 to TRBJ1-2; D may be TRBD1 (6 bases). Between the trimmed V and J ends, which lost 3 bases and 2 bases, there was a span of 8 bases. CDR1 and CDR2 (germline): SGDLS, YYNGEE. The CDR3 runs to 13 residues. DNA for the CDR3: TGTGCCAGCAGCGACAGGGTCAACTATGGCTACACCTTC. Translation: CASSDRVNYGYTF. Looking up the rest from reference TRBV9 and TRBJ1-2 gives the full variable domain: DSGVTQTPKHLITATGQRVTLRCSPRSGDLSVYWYQQSLDQGLQFLIQYYNGEERAKGNILERFSAQQFPDLHSELNLSSLELGDSALYFCASSDRVNYGYTFGSGTRLTVV.

The rearrangement uses TRBV5-1 and TRBJ2-5; maybe TRBD2 (5 bases). V lost 4 bases and J 11 bases, leaving 21 bases between the germline ends. CDR1 is SGHRS, CDR2 YFSETQ, per germline. The CDR3 length is 14 residues. CDR3 DNA sequence: TGCGCCAGCAGCGTACGACCGGGAATCGGGGAGCAGTACTTC. Translated, it gives CASSVRPGIGEQYF. The variable domain in full, completed from reference TRBV5-1 and TRBJ2-5, reads KAGVTQTPRYLIKTRGQQVTLSCSPISGHRSVSWYQQTPGQGLQFLFEYFSETQRNKGNFPGRFSGRQFSNSRSEMNVSTLELGDSALYLCASSVRPGIGEQYFGPGTRLLVL.

The chain employs TRBV6-5 and TRBJ1-5, with 7 positions matching TRBD1. V lost 6 bases to trimming and J lost 9 bases; unmatched junction nucleotides: 8. The CDR3 has 13 residues. The germline gives CDR1 MNHEY, CDR2 SVGAGI. CDR3: CASRRQGGRPQHF. CDR3 nucleotide sequence: TGTGCCAGCAGGAGACAGGGAGGAAGGCCCCAGCATTTT.

The chain has TRBV5-4 and TRBJ1-4; tentative D call: TRBD1 (6 bases). This CDR3 region has 16 residues. Trimming pared 2 bases from V and 8 bases from J, leaving 19 bases between. CDR1 is SGHNT and CDR2 is YYREEE in the germline V gene (reference sequence). CDR3: CASSFGGANFVEKLFF. The CDR3 DNA reads TGTGCCAGCAGCTTCGGGGGGGCGAATTTCGTAGAAAAACTGTTTTTT.

The genes are TRBV28 and TRBJ1-5, with a weak D call TRBD1 (5 bases). The length of the CDR3 is 20 residues. With 3 bases removed from V and 6 bases from J, the gap between germline ends came to 30 bases. Germline-derived CDR1 and CDR2 are MDHEN and SYDVKM. The CDR3 reads CASSFFVSAGRLDSGQPQHF. The CDR3 DNA sequence: TGTGCCAGCAGTTTTTTCGTTAGTGCGGGACGCCTCGATTCAGGTCAGCCCCAGCATTTT.